This entry features one TCR beta chain sequence. The assay was immunoSEQ multiplex PCR, and TCRdb's table has in-frame clones only and misses some. The sample consists of about 330,000 clones, around 90% of them appearing once. The data originate from a study of blood T cell repertoires in COVID-19. V lost 1 base to trimming and J lost 3 bases; unmatched junction nucleotides: 3. Germline assignment: CDR1 LNHDA and CDR2 SQIVND (reference sequence). The CDR3 contains 15 residues. This rearrangement joins TRBV19 to TRBJ2-4, with 7 bases identical to TRBD2. The clonotype comes from a young man who had recovered from COVID-19. Sequencing used PBMCs or T cells enriched from blood (not recorded which). CDR3 nucleotide sequence: TGTGCCAGTAGTATAGGGGAGGGGAGCAAAAACATTCAGTACTTC. Protein product: CASSIGEGSKNIQYF. Full variable domain (remainder filled in from reference TRBV19 and TRBJ2-4): DGGITQSPKYLFRKEGQNVTLSCEQNLNHDAMYWYRQDPGQGLRLIYYSQIVNDFQKGDIAEGYSVSREKKESFPLTVTSAQKNPTAFYLCASSIGEGSKNIQYFGAGTRLSVL.